This T cell receptor beta chain was identified in a study of cytotoxic CD8 clonotypes in ibrutinib-treated CLL. On the study more broadly: The authors obtained response samples at a median of about eleven months of treatment, range 6 to 36.

The CDR3 runs 14 residues. Germline CDR1 reads ENHRY; CDR2 reads SYGVKD. Trimming stripped 5 bases from V and 3 bases from J, with 10 bases between. Points from the study as a whole: Ibrutinib response saw clonality rise, and progression saw it return toward baseline.

Data came from immunoSEQ multiplex PCR; TCRdb stores just in-frame clones and leaves some out. The data show 45,000 to 50,000 clones, about half seen once. This clone was detected a few times. What it binds is unknown. The receptor was isolated from a human donor with chronic lymphocytic leukemia. Specimen: PBMCs, collected after 12 months of ibrutinib treatment. The J gene is TRBJ2-2, the V gene TRBV10-3, with unresolved D. The CDR3 DNA follows: TGTGCCATCAGTCAAACGCAGGACACCGGGGAGCTGTTTTTT. Translating gives CAISQTQDTGELFF.